The source of this T cell receptor (beta chain) is a study of OX40 agonist ivuxolimab in advanced cancers. Across the whole study: The treatment was a fully human IgG2 OX40 agonist, ivuxolimab. Partial responses were achieved by three patients, one with hepatocellular carcinoma and two with cutaneous melanoma.

Measured with immunoSEQ multiplex PCR; TCRdb has only the in-frame clones, and not every one. The table has 40,000 to 60,000 clones, 88% seen once; the top ten hold roughly 3.3%. Germline V gene sequence: CDR1 SGHNT, CDR2 YYREEE (reference sequence). This CDR3 is 15 amino acids long. V lost 4 bases, J lost 1 base, and 7 bases stayed unmatched. Findings and caveats of the study: CD8+ T cells averaged more expanded clones than CD4+.

About this clone itself: Its antigen is unknown.

The sample here was CD4+ or CD8+ T cells sorted from blood, taken in a trial of the OX40 agonist ivuxolimab. This TCR was sampled from an adult with an advanced solid tumor such as melanoma, head and neck, liver or kidney cancer. J is TRBJ1-2 and V is TRBV5-4; 7 nucleotides line up with TRBD1. The CDR3 protein is CASSPPGQNNYGYTF. CDR3 DNA sequence: TGTGCCAGCAGCCCCCCGGGACAGAATAACTATGGCTACACCTTC.